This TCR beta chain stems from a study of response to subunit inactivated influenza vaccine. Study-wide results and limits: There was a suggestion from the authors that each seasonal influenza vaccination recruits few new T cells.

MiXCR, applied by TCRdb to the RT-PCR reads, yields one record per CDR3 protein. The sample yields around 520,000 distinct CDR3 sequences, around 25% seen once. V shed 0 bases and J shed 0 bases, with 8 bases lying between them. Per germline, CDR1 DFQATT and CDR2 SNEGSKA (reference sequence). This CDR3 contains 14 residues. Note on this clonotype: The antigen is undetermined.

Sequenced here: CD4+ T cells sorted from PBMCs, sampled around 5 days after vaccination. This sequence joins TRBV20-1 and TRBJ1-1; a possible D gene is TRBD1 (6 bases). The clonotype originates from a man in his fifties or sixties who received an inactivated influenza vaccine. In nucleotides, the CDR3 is TGCAGTGCTAGAGAGGGGGGCTTGAACACTGAAGCTTTCTTT. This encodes CSAREGGLNTEAFF.